Below, one TCR beta chain is given with its context. What it binds is not known. One entry per CDR3 protein, without DNA, is what TCRdb gives after re-calling the 5' RACE reads. Its table lists around 450,000 distinct CDR3 sequences. The CDR3 is 14 amino acids. Germline lookup yields CDR1 MNHEY and CDR2 SMNVEV (reference sequence). The data originate from a study of monozygotic twins with inflammatory bowel disease. Broader study findings: The analysis failed to separate different T cell subtypes. Among IBD patients, TCRbeta diversity (inverse Simpson) was lower than in healthy co-twins.

Material: blood. The genes are TRBV27 and TRBJ2-7; TCRdb's D call, TRBD2, is unchecked because there is no DNA. The sequence derives from a human donor with ulcerative colitis or Crohn's disease, or a healthy co-twin of an affected twin (not recorded which). CDR3 in amino acids: CASSMRASVYEQYF.